The next 32 T cell receptor beta chains were all read from a single sample in a study of CD8 T cells in Susac syndrome. Roughly 0.5 to 1 ug RNA was reverse transcribed with random hexamers. TCRdb fed the immunoSEQ multiplex PCR reads into MiXCR, producing one record per CDR3 protein. The sample shows more than 100,000 distinct CDR3 sequences, over 90% of them seen only once. The sequencing sample was made of CD8+ T cells from PBMCs. These receptors were collected from a human donor with Susac syndrome.

V and J are TRBV5-4 and TRBJ1-2, with D unresolved. Germline V gene sequence: CDR1 SGHNT, CDR2 YYREEE (reference sequence). V was clipped by 4 bases and J by 8 bases, with 15 bases between them. CDR3 length: 13 residues. In DNA form, the CDR3 reads TGTGCCAGCAGCCCTCAAGGAGGCTTAGGCTACACCTTC. Its protein product is CASSPQGGLGYTF. The entire variable domain, with the rest obtained from reference TRBV5-4 and TRBJ1-2, is as follows: ETGVTQSPTHLIKTRGQQVTLRCSSQSGHNTVSWYQQALGQGPQFIFQYYREEENGRGNFPPRFSGLQFPNYSSELNVNALELDDSALYLCASSPQGGLGYTFGSGTRLTVV.

The chain employs TRBV6-5 and TRBJ2-7; D unclear. CDR1 and CDR2 (germline): MNHEY, SVGAGI. The CDR3 runs 13 residues. The V end was cut by 0 bases, the J end by 6 bases, with 9 bases between. The CDR3 loop reads CASSYSAGAEQYF. The CDR3 DNA sequence: TGTGCCAGCAGTTACTCGGCCGGCGCCGAGCAGTACTTC.

This clonotype was counted once. This chain connects TRBV9 to TRBJ2-7; TRBD2 is a possible D gene (5 bases). Germline V gene sequence: CDR1 SGDLS, CDR2 YYNGEE. The length of the CDR3 is 14 residues. V lost 3 bases and J lost 0, with 10 bases in between. CDR3 coding DNA: TGTGCCAGCAGCGCTGCCGGGAACTCCTACGAGCAGTACTTC. Translated: CASSAAGNSYEQYF.

The chain has TRBV20-1 and TRBJ2-7; no clear D. The CDR3 loop spans 13 amino acids. Germline lookup yields CDR1 DFQATT and CDR2 SNEGSKA (reference sequence). V dropped 3 bases and J dropped 1 base, with 10 bases sitting between them. For the CDR3, the DNA is TGCAGTGCTAGGGTACACCGTTCCTACGAGCAGTACTTC. Its translation is CSARVHRSYEQYF.

The chain recombines TRBV13 with TRBJ2-3; 8 bases are a match to TRBD2. The CDR3 consists of 15 residues. Germline lookup yields CDR1 PRHDT and CDR2 FYEKMQ (reference sequence). With 5 bases clipped from V and 6 bases from J, the junction kept 10 bases outside the gene matches. The CDR3 nucleotides read TGTGCCAGCAGCCGACCACTAGCGGACCGGGATACGCAGTATTTT. It yields the protein CASSRPLADRDTQYF.

This clonotype was seen only once. The V call is TRBV20-1, the J call TRBJ2-5; 9 bases agree with TRBD2. CDR3 length equals 17 residues. The V gene's germline CDR1 is DFQATT and CDR2 SNEGSKA (reference sequence). V lost 7 bases to trimming and J lost 1 base; unmatched junction nucleotides: 16. CDR3 in amino acids: CSVPGTSPPPIQETQYF. The CDR3 nucleotides read TGCAGTGTCCCCGGGACTAGCCCGCCTCCGATCCAAGAGACCCAGTACTTC.

The rearrangement links TRBV7-9 to TRBJ1-1; 9 bases map to TRBD1. Germline V gene data show CDR1 as SEHNR and CDR2 as FQNEAQ (reference sequence). This CDR3 spans 16 amino acids. V was pared by 4 bases and J by 3 bases, with 9 bases of the junction left unmatched. CDR3 in DNA: TGTGCCAGCAGCTCCGGACAGGGGAGTTTGGACACTGAAGCTTTCTTT. This codes for CASSSGQGSLDTEAFF.

The chain combines TRBV20-1 with TRBJ2-1, with no clear D. The CDR3 consists of 14 residues. Trimming pared 1 base from V and 9 bases from J, leaving 16 bases between. The germline V gene has CDR1 DFQATT and CDR2 SNEGSKA (reference sequence). Here the CDR3 reads CSARALLVGVEQFF. CDR3 bases: TGCAGTGCTAGAGCTCTACTTGTTGGGGTTGAGCAGTTCTTC.

This chain links TRBV6-5 with TRBJ1-2; 8 bases fit TRBD1. Germline V lookup: CDR1 MNHEY, CDR2 SVGAGI. The CDR3 runs to 14 residues. V lost 5 bases to trimming and J lost 5 bases; unmatched junction nucleotides: 7. CDR3 nucleotide sequence: TGTGCCAGCAGTACTTCCGGGACAGGTTATGGCTACACCTTC. Amino acids: CASSTSGTGYGYTF.

This sequence joins TRBV9 and TRBJ1-2; D gene ambiguous. The germline V gene encodes CDR1 SGDLS and CDR2 YYNGEE. Trimming shortened V by 2 bases and J by 10 bases, and 9 bases separated the two germline ends. This CDR3 is 11 amino acids long. CDR3 sequence reads: CASSVGQSYTF. DNA for the CDR3: TGTGCCAGCAGCGTTGGGCAGTCCTACACCTTC.

The rearrangement uses TRBV23-1 and TRBJ2-2; D possibly corresponds to TRBD1 (6 bases). TRBV23-1 has ORF status, its function being uncertain. This CDR3 is 15 amino acids long. The V gene lost 2 bases and the J gene lost 3 bases, with 10 bases spanning the gap. CDR3 bases: TGCGCCAGCAGTCAACAGGGGCAGGACACCGGGGAGCTGTTTTTT. It specifies CASSQQGQDTGELFF.

This sequence joins TRBV7-9 and TRBJ1-6; weak D call: TRBD1 (5 bases). Germline CDR1 and CDR2: SEHNR and FQNEAQ (reference sequence). Trimming removed 1 base from V and 10 bases from J, with 17 bases in between. The CDR3 length is 16 residues. In DNA form, the CDR3 reads TGTGCCAGCAGCTTAGGGGGTCTTTCGAAGGGGTCACCCCTCCACTTT. Its translation: CASSLGGLSKGSPLHF.

V and J are TRBV20-1 and TRBJ2-7; possible D gene TRBD1, 5 bases. V lost 3 bases to trimming and J lost 0 bases, with 12 bases between them. Germline CDR1 reads DFQATT; CDR2 reads SNEGSKA (reference sequence). CDR3 length: 14 amino acids. CDR3 in DNA: TGCAGTGCTAGCCGGACACGTCCCTCCTACGAGCAGTACTTC. Translation: CSASRTRPSYEQYF.

V and J are TRBV7-9 and TRBJ1-1; TRBD1 is a possible D gene (6 bases). Looked up from germline, CDR1 is SEHNR and CDR2 is FQNEAQ (reference sequence). The CDR3 is made up of 13 amino acids. Trimming took off 3 bases at V and 10 bases at J, with 15 bases between the two ends. The CDR3 reads CASSLRTDDGAFF. In DNA, the CDR3 is TGTGCCAGCAGCTTGAGGACAGATGATGGAGCTTTCTTT. The full variable domain, rest sourced from reference TRBV7-9 and TRBJ1-1, is DTGVSQNPRHKITKRGQNVTFRCDPISEHNRLYWYRQTLGQGPEFLTYFQNEAQLEKSRLLSDRFSAERPKGSFSTLEIQRTEQGDSAMYLCASSLRTDDGAFFGQGTRLTVV.

V and J are TRBV3-1 and TRBJ1-1, with D unclear. CDR1 and CDR2 from the germline V gene are LGHDT and YNNKEL (reference sequence). The V and J ends lost 0 bases and 6 bases respectively, with 8 bases between them. This CDR3 has 13 residues. The CDR3 protein is CASSQDLEAEAFF. The DNA for the CDR3 is TGTGCCAGCAGCCAAGATTTGGAGGCTGAAGCTTTCTTT.

The chain joins TRBV6-2 or TRBV6-3 to TRBJ2-2; D uncertain. Trimming cost V 2 bases and J 10 bases, with 5 bases left between them. Germline CDR1 MNHEY, CDR2 SVGEGT. The CDR3 sequence is 11 residues long. CDR3 nucleotide sequence: TGTGCCAGCAGTTACCCGGAGGAGCTGTTTTTT. Translated, it gives CASSYPEELFF.

The CDR3 here is CASSQPFGVNTEAFF. The CDR3 coding sequence is TGTGCCAGCAGCCAGCCGTTTGGAGTGAACACTGAAGCTTTCTTT. The genes are TRBV6-6 and TRBJ1-1; D is uncertain. This CDR3 has 15 residues. CDR1 is MNHNY, CDR2 SVGAGI, per germline (reference sequence). The V end was cut by 6 bases, the J end by 0 bases, with 14 bases between.

In DNA, the CDR3 is TGCGCCAGCAGTCAATCAGGGTCAGACTACGAGCAGTACTTC. Protein: CASSQSGSDYEQYF. The chain carries TRBV23-1 and TRBJ2-7, with no clear D. TRBV23-1 is treated as an ORF (open reading frame) with a function not yet certain. V was cut by 0 bases and J by 3 bases, with 9 bases left in between. The CDR3 sequence is 14 residues long.

This sequence joins TRBV5-4 and TRBJ2-7; maybe TRBD1 (6 bases). Trimming shortened V by 4 bases and J by 3 bases, and 14 bases separated the two germline ends. In germline, CDR1 is SGHNT, CDR2 YYREEE (reference sequence). The CDR3 length is 14 residues. The CDR3 reads CASSQLGADYEQYF. CDR3 nucleotides: TGTGCCAGCAGCCAACTGGGGGCCGACTACGAGCAGTACTTC.

The V gene is TRBV20-1, the J gene TRBJ1-1; no reliable D call. The CDR3 sequence is 12 residues long. The V end was cut by 2 bases, the J end by 7 bases, with 11 bases between. CDR1 is DFQATT and CDR2 is SNEGSKA in the germline V gene (reference sequence). The CDR3 nucleotides read TGCAGTGCTAGACCTGGTGCGAATGAAGCTTTCTTT. Translated, it gives CSARPGANEAFF.

This sequence joins TRBV25-1 and TRBJ2-2, with 9 bases aligning to TRBD2. The germline V gene encodes CDR1 MGHDK and CDR2 SYGVNS. The J segment lost 3 bases and the V segment lost 4 bases, leaving 9 bases of the junction unmatched. This CDR3 is 17 amino acids long. The chain's CDR3 is CASSARVAGADTGELFF. Written as DNA, the CDR3 is TGTGCCAGCAGTGCCCGGGTAGCGGGGGCGGACACCGGGGAGCTGTTTTTT.

The V and J genes are TRBV12-3 or TRBV12-4 and TRBJ2-5; D may be TRBD2 (6 bases). The CDR3 contains 13 residues. V was trimmed by 5 bases and J by 5 bases, leaving 12 bases between them. CDR3 nucleotide sequence: TGTGCCAGCAGTCGGGACTCCGAGGAGACCCAGTACTTC. Translating gives CASSRDSEETQYF.

This sequence joins TRBV30 and TRBJ2-5, with D possibly matching TRBD1 (5 bases). Trimming left V 3 bases short and J 3 bases short, with 11 bases between. This CDR3 spans 13 amino acids. The germline V gene encodes CDR1 GTSNPN and CDR2 SVGIG (reference sequence). CDR3 nucleotide sequence: TGTGCCTGGAGCGACAGAGTCGAAGAGACCCAGTACTTC. Translated, it gives CAWSDRVEETQYF.

V and J are TRBV29-1 and TRBJ2-3; 13 bases line up with TRBD2. This CDR3 is 16 amino acids long. Germline loops: CDR1 SQVTM, CDR2 ANQGSEA. V lost 4 bases and J lost 4; bases outside the gene matches: 8. The CDR3 nucleotides are TGCAGCGTTGGAAGGGGTACTAGCGGGGGGGCAGATACGCAGTATTTT. Encoded protein: CSVGRGTSGGADTQYF.

The count of this clonotype is one. The rearrangement uses TRBV3-1 and TRBJ2-7; D possibly corresponds to TRBD2 (5 bases). Germline V gene sequence: CDR1 LGHDT, CDR2 YNNKEL (reference sequence). The CDR3 spans 13 residues. V lost 4 bases and J 5 bases, leaving 12 bases between the germline ends. CDR3 coding DNA: TGTGCCAGCAGCCGCCCCAACGGGGACGAGCAGTACTTC. Translation gives CASSRPNGDEQYF.

Here the CDR3 reads CSVDPGTAGTDTQYF. CDR3 DNA sequence: TGCAGCGTTGACCCCGGGACAGCCGGCACAGATACGCAGTATTTT. The V call is TRBV29-1, the J call TRBJ2-3, with 7 bases that match TRBD1. J was trimmed by 1 base and V by 3 bases; bases with no gene match: 7. This CDR3 spans 15 amino acids. The V gene's germline CDR1 is SQVTM and CDR2 ANQGSEA.

V gene TRBV9 combines with J gene TRBJ1-5, with D unresolved. The germline gives CDR1 SGDLS, CDR2 YYNGEE. V was trimmed by 0 bases and J by 3 bases, leaving 4 bases between them. The CDR3 consists of 13 residues. The CDR3 coding sequence is TGTGCCAGCAGCGTAGAGGACAATCAGCCCCAGCATTTT. This gives the protein CASSVEDNQPQHF.

The rearrangement links TRBV4-2 to TRBJ2-6; no clear D gene. Germline CDR1 and CDR2: LGHNA and YNFKEQ. This CDR3 is built from 17 residues. V lost 0 bases to trimming and J lost 0 bases, with 9 bases between them. CDR3 DNA: TGTGCCAGCAGCCAAGAAGGGCAGCACTCTGGGGCCAACGTCCTGACTTTC. Translation gives CASSQEGQHSGANVLTF.

J is TRBJ2-3 and V is TRBV9; TRBD1 or TRBD2 may be the D gene (5 bases each). The V gene's germline CDR1 is SGDLS and CDR2 YYNGEE. This CDR3 comprises 13 residues. The V gene lost 4 bases and the J gene lost 6 bases, with 12 bases spanning the gap. This CDR3 reads CASSPEGEDTQYF. The CDR3 region has the DNA TGTGCCAGCAGCCCCGAAGGGGAGGATACGCAGTATTTT.

The chain is built from TRBV9 and TRBJ1-2; D unresolved. The V gene lost 3 bases and the J gene lost 8 bases, with 8 bases spanning the gap. The CDR3 runs to 11 residues. In germline, CDR1 is SGDLS, CDR2 YYNGEE. CDR3 amino acids: CASSAPPGYTF. The CDR3 coding sequence is TGTGCCAGCAGCGCCCCTCCGGGCTACACCTTC.

The V call is TRBV27, the J call TRBJ2-1, with D maybe TRBD1 (6 bases). The CDR3 covers 13 residues. CDR1 MNHEY and CDR2 SMNVEV come from the germline V gene (reference sequence). Between the trimmed V and J ends, which lost 4 bases and 10 bases, there was a span of 14 bases. The CDR3 DNA reads as TGTGCCAGCAGTTCTTCATGGACAGACGAGCAGTTCTTC. Its translation is CASSSSWTDEQFF.

The CDR3 DNA reads TGTGCCAGCAGCCAAGGGACAGGTCTCCAAGAGACCCAGTACTTC. It yields the protein CASSQGTGLQETQYF. The chain is built from TRBV3-1 and TRBJ2-5; 7 nucleotides agree with TRBD1. Germline V CDR1 and CDR2: LGHDT, YNNKEL (reference sequence). This CDR3 comprises 15 residues. Unmatched junction bases numbered 3, after V lost 1 base and J lost 1 base.